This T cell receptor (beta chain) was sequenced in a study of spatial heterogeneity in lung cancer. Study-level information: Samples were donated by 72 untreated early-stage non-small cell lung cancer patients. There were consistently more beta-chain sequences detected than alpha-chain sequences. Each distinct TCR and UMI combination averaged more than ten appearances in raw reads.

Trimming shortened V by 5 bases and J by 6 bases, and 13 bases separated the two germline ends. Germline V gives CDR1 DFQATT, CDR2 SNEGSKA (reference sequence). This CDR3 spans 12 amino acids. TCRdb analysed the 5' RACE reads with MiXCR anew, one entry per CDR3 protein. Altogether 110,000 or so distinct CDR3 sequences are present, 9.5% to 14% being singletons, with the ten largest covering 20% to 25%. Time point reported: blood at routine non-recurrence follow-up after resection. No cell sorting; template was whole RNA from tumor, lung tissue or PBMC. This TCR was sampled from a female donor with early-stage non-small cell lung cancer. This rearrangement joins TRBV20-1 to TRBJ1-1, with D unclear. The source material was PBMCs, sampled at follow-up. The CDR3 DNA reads TGCAGTGCTCGCCTTAGTAGAGCTGAAGCTTTCTTT. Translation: CSARLSRAEAFF.